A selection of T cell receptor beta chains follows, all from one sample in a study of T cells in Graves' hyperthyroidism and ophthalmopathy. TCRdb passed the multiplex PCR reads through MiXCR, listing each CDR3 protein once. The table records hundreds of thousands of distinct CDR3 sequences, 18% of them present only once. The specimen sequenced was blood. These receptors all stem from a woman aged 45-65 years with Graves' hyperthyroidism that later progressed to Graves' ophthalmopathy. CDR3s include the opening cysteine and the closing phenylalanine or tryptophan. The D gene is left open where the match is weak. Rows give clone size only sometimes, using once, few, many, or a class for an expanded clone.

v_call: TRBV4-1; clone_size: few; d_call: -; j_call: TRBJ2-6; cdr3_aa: CASSQGVVTRTSGANVLTF; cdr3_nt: TGCGCCAGCAGCCAAGGAGTGGTTACCCGGACCTCTGGGGCCAACGTCCTGACTTTC
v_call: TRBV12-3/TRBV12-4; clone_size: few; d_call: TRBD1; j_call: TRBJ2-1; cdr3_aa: CASRSGTGEIYNEQFF; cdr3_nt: TGTGCCAGCAGGTCGGGGACAGGGGAGATCTACAATGAGCAGTTCTTC
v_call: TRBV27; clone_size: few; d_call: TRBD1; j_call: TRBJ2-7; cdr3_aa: CASSLFTGTGEQYF; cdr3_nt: TGTGCCAGCAGTTTATTCACCGGGACAGGCGAGCAGTACTTC
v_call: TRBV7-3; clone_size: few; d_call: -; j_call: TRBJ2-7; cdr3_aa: CASSLTGGAAYEQYF; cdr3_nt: TGTGCCAGCAGCTTAACTGGTGGCGCCGCCTACGAGCAGTACTTC
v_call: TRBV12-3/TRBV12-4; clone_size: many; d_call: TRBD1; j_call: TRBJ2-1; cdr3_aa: CASSRTGVSSYNEQFF; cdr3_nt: TGTGCCAGCAGTCGTACAGGGGTGAGCTCCTACAATGAGCAGTTCTTC
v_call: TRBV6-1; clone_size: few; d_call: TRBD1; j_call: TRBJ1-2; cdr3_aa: CATRKGQGVNYGYTF; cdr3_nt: TGTGCCACTAGAAAAGGACAGGGGGTTAACTATGGCTACACCTTC
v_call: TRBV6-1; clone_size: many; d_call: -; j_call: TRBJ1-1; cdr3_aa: CASNLGGIQTEAFF; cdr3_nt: TGTGCCAGCAACCTAGGGGGTATTCAGACTGAAGCTTTCTTT
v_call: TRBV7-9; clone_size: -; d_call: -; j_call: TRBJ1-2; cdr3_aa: CASSLSALRGYTF; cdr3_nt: TGTGCCAGCAGCTTATCTGCCCTCCGGGGCTACACCTTC
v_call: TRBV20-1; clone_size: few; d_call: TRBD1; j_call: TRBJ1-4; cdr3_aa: CSAHRGTNEKLFF; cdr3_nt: TGCAGTGCCCACAGGGGAACTAATGAAAAACTGTTTTTT
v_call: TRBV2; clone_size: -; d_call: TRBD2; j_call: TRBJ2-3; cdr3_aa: CASRLSSGGAGHTQYF; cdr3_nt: TGTGCCAGCAGACTCTCTAGCGGGGGGGCCGGACATACGCAGTATTTT
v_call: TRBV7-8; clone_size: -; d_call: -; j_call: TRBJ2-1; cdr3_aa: CASSLEGKSSYNEQFF; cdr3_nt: TGTGCCAGCAGCTTAGAGGGTAAGAGCTCCTACAATGAGCAGTTCTTC
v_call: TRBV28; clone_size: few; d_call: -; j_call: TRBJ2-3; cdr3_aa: CASSFRDLPADTQYF; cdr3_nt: TGTGCCAGCAGTTTTAGGGACCTTCCGGCAGATACGCAGTATTTT
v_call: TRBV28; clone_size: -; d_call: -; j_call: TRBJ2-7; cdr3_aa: CASSVIASGFEQYF; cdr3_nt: TGTGCCAGCAGTGTAATAGCTTCGGGATTCGAGCAGTACTTC
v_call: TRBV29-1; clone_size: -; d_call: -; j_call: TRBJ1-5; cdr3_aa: CSVAQTYNQPQHF; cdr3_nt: TGCAGCGTGGCCCAGACTTACAATCAGCCCCAGCATTTT
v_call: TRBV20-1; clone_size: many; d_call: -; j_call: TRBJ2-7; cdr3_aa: CSAGPSSYEQYF; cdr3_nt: TGCAGTGCAGGACCGAGCTCCTACGAGCAGTACTTC
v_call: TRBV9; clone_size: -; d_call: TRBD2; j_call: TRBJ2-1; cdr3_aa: CASSPILASGNEQFF; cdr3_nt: TGTGCCAGCAGCCCCATCCTGGCTAGCGGCAATGAGCAGTTCTTC
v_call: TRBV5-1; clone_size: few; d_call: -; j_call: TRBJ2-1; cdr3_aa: CASSVTRNNEQFF; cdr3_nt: TGCGCCAGCAGCGTAACTAGGAACAATGAGCAGTTCTTC
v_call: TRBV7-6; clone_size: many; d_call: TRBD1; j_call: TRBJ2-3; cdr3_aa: CASSLGDSSADTQYF; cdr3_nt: TGTGCCAGCAGCTTAGGGGACAGTTCGGCAGATACGCAGTATTTT
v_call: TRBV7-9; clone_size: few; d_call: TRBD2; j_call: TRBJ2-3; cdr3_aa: CASSKLSGGGDTQYF; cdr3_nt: TGTGCCAGCAGCAAACTGAGCGGGGGGGGAGATACGCAGTATTTT
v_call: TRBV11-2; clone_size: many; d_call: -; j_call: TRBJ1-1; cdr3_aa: CASSLESVLTEAFF; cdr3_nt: TGTGCCAGCAGCTTAGAATCAGTATTGACTGAAGCTTTCTTT
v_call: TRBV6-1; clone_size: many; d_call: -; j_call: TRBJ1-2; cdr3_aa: CASRKQGHYGYTF; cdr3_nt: TGTGCCAGCAGGAAACAGGGACACTATGGCTACACCTTC
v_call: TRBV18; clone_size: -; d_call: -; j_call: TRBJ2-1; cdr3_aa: CASYRVWNEQFF; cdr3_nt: TGTGCCAGCTACAGGGTTTGGAATGAGCAGTTCTTC
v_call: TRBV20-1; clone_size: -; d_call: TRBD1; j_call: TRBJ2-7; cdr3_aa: CSARDRDRNPYEQYF; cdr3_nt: TGCAGTGCTAGAGATCGGGACAGAAACCCTTACGAGCAGTACTTC
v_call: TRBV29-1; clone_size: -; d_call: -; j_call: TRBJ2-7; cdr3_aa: CSGAVGYEQYF; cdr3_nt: TGCAGCGGGGCGGTAGGGTACGAGCAGTACTTC